This passage covers 18 T cell receptor beta chains from one sample sequenced in a study of molecular identifiers for immune sequencing clone quantification. MiXCR, run by TCRdb on the PCR reads, gives a single entry per CDR3 protein. The sample includes about half a million distinct CDR3 sequences, about 25% seen only once; the top ten take approximately 0.8%. Sequenced sample: naive CD8+ T cells from blood, with Jurkat cell RNA spiked in. The subset denotes: FACS-sorted CD8+CD4-CCR7+CD45RA+ naive T cells. The source is a human donor in good health. Some libraries in this study had Jurkat cell RNA spiked in.

Of note for this clonotype: Relative to the germline gene, one junction end is altered; a read error may explain this. V usage is TRBV30 and J usage is TRBJ1-1; the match to TRBD1 covers 10 bases. In germline, CDR1 is GTSNPN, CDR2 SVGIG (reference sequence). This CDR3 comprises 15 residues. This chain's CDR3 is CAWLLLGQGYTETFF. DNA of the CDR3: TGTGCCTGGTTACTTCTGGGACAGGGGTACACTGAAACTTTCTTT.

This clonotype was seen at least ten times. The genes are TRBV20-1 and TRBJ2-3; 8 bases map to TRBD1. The CDR3 loop spans 16 amino acids. The germline V gene encodes CDR1 DFQATT and CDR2 SNEGSKA (reference sequence). The V gene end was trimmed by 5 bases and the J gene end by 2 bases; junction bases not matched to a gene: 12. CDR3 residues: CSAYRTGTGLTDTQYF. CDR3 nucleotides: TGCAGTGCTTACAGAACCGGGACAGGACTCACAGATACGCAGTATTTT.

The sample holds many counts of this clonotype. The V gene is TRBV6-5, the J gene TRBJ1-2; D gene uncertain. This CDR3 has 13 residues. Trimming pared 2 bases from V and 4 bases from J, leaving 8 bases between. The V gene's germline CDR1 is MNHEY and CDR2 SVGAGI. The CDR3 sequence: CASSYGVAYGYTF. The CDR3 nucleotides are TGTGCCAGCAGTTACGGAGTGGCCTATGGCTACACCTTC.

This clonotype was seen only a few times. This chain links TRBV7-3 with TRBJ1-1; D is undetermined. Germline V gene data show CDR1 as SGHTA and CDR2 as FQGTGA. This CDR3 is 13 amino acids long. V lost 2 bases, J lost 10 bases, and 14 bases lay in between. The CDR3 here is CASSLGESAGAFF. For the CDR3, the DNA is TGTGCCAGCAGCTTAGGCGAGAGCGCTGGAGCTTTCTTT.

Ten or more counts support this clonotype. The chain joins TRBV27 to TRBJ1-1, with D tentatively TRBD1 (6 bases). V was clipped by 4 bases and J by 1 base, with 13 bases between them. This CDR3 is built from 15 residues. Germline-derived CDR1 and CDR2 are MNHEY and SMNVEV (reference sequence). The CDR3 nucleotides read TGTGCCAGCAGTTCGAGGACAGCATCGAACACTGAAGCTTTCTTT. This codes for CASSSRTASNTEAFF.

The gene calls are TRBV7-9 and TRBJ1-4, with D uncertain. CDR1 is SEHNR, CDR2 FQNEAQ, per germline (reference sequence). Trimming removed 2 bases at V and 8 bases at J, with 12 bases between. The CDR3 runs 14 residues. CDR3 DNA sequence: TGTGCCAGCAGCTTAACCGGCGTCGTCGAAAAACTGTTTTTT. Protein sequence: CASSLTGVVEKLFF.

There are many counts of this clonotype. This rearrangement joins TRBV11-3 to TRBJ1-1; the match to TRBD1 covers 7 bases. CDR3 length equals 13 residues. The germline V gene has CDR1 SGHNT and CDR2 YENEEA. V dropped 3 bases and J dropped 4; count of bases not matched to a gene: 2. CDR3: CASSFAGGTEAFF. In DNA form, the CDR3 reads TGTGCCAGCAGCTTTGCAGGGGGCACTGAAGCTTTCTTT.

The chain has TRBV15 and TRBJ2-1; 7 bases are a match to TRBD1. The length of the CDR3 is 15 residues. V was clipped by 4 bases and J by 8 bases; unmatched bases: 11. Germline V gene sequence: CDR1 LNHNV, CDR2 YYDKDF (reference sequence). CDR3 nucleotide sequence: TGTGCCACCAGCATCTCTCTAGCCACAGGGGATGAGCAGTTCTTC. As protein: CATSISLATGDEQFF.

This clonotype was counted at least ten times. The chain is built from TRBV29-1 and TRBJ1-4; TRBD1 matches 7 bases. The CDR3 has 13 amino acids. Germline V gene data show CDR1 as SQVTM and CDR2 as ANQGSEA. The junction had 6 bases not matched to a gene; V was cut back by 6 bases and J by 5 bases. CDR3 sequence (DNA): TGCAGCGTCTCCGGGACAGTCAATGAAAAACTGTTTTTT. Translation gives CSVSGTVNEKLFF.

At least ten counts were recorded for this clonotype. The rearrangement links TRBV7-9 to TRBJ1-1; 8 nucleotides line up with TRBD1. Germline V gene data show CDR1 as SEHNR and CDR2 as FQNEAQ (reference sequence). This CDR3 is built from 15 residues. Trimming took 2 bases from V and 2 from J; bases not matched to a gene: 4. The CDR3 protein is CASSLMGQANTEAFF. CDR3 coding DNA: TGTGCCAGCAGCTTAATGGGACAGGCCAACACTGAAGCTTTCTTT.

The chain employs TRBV27 and TRBJ2-1; 9 bases map to TRBD1. This CDR3 has 15 amino acids. Germline lookup yields CDR1 MNHEY and CDR2 SMNVEV (reference sequence). Trimming cost V 4 bases and J 6 bases; bases outside gene matches: 7. The CDR3 protein is CASSSWTGEGNEQFF. The CDR3 DNA follows: TGTGCCAGCAGTTCATGGACAGGGGAGGGCAATGAGCAGTTCTTC.

This chain joins TRBV6-2 or TRBV6-3 and TRBJ1-5; a possible D gene is TRBD1 (6 bases). CDR1 MNHEY and CDR2 SVGEGT come from the germline V gene. The length of the CDR3 is 19 residues. The V end was cut by 7 bases, the J end by 0 bases, with 25 bases between. This CDR3 reads CASTIGGTRRQISNQPQHF. CDR3 nucleotide sequence: TGTGCCAGCACTATAGGGGGGACGCGAAGACAAATTAGCAATCAGCCCCAGCATTTT.

This chain connects TRBV27 to TRBJ2-3; a possible D gene is TRBD2 (7 bases). Deletions cut 6 bases from V and 6 bases from J, with 19 bases between. The CDR3 contains 15 residues. CDR1 is MNHEY and CDR2 is SMNVEV in the germline V gene (reference sequence). DNA for the CDR3: TGTGCCAGCAGGTGGGGGCTAGCGGAGAGGGATACGCAGTATTTT. Translating it yields CASRWGLAERDTQYF.

Comments on this clonotype: With a much larger clone just one base away, this may be a read error. V is TRBV7-2 and J is TRBJ1-5; 10 bases match TRBD1. CDR3 length: 15 residues. Germline CDR1 reads SGHTA; CDR2 reads FQGNSA. Germline trimming cut 7 bases from V and 6 bases from J; bases unmatched to any gene: 9. The DNA of the CDR3 is TGTACCAGCACCACCGGGACAGGGGAGTTTCAGCCCCAGCATTTT. Protein product: CTSTTGTGEFQPQHF.

This clonotype has at least ten counts. The V gene is TRBV30, the J gene TRBJ1-4; the match to TRBD1 covers 7 bases. Germline lookup yields CDR1 GTSNPN and CDR2 SVGIG (reference sequence). There are 18 residues in the CDR3. J gave up 0 bases and V 1 base, and 11 bases lay outside the gene matches. The CDR3 here is CAWSAQGTAGATNEKLFF. The CDR3 DNA reads TGTGCCTGGAGTGCCCAAGGGACAGCTGGTGCAACTAATGAAAAACTGTTTTTT.

A few counts support this clonotype. The chain employs TRBV12-3 or TRBV12-4 and TRBJ1-5; D unresolved. Trimming removed 5 bases from V and 0 bases from J, with 23 bases in between. This CDR3 contains 19 residues. Written as DNA, the CDR3 is TGTGCCAGCAGTCCGACCCGACCGGGCATCACCGATAGCAATCAGCCCCAGCATTTT. This translates into CASSPTRPGITDSNQPQHF.

This clonotype was seen a few times. J is TRBJ1-1 and V is TRBV6-5; D ambiguous. CDR1 MNHEY and CDR2 SVGAGI come from the germline V gene. V was pared by 0 bases and J by 4 bases, with 6 bases between. The CDR3 covers 13 residues. The CDR3 DNA reads as TGTGCCAGCAGTTACTCGCGGGGCACTGAAGCTTTCTTT. It codes for CASSYSRGTEAFF.

In its sample, this clonotype was seen many times. The chain recombines TRBV7-8 with TRBJ2-7; TRBD1 is a possible D gene (5 bases). The CDR3 sequence is 14 residues long. The V gene lost 0 bases and the J gene lost 3 bases, with 9 bases spanning the gap. The germline V gene encodes CDR1 SGHVS and CDR2 FQNEAQ. CDR3 sequence reads: CASSLAGRGYEQYF. In DNA form, the CDR3 reads TGTGCCAGCAGCTTAGCGGGTAGGGGCTACGAGCAGTACTTC.